The TCR beta chain described here comes from a study of PD-L1 blockade in urothelial cancer. V was pared by 0 bases and J by 0 bases, with 11 bases of the junction left unmatched. Germline V gives CDR1 SGHNT, CDR2 YYREEE (reference sequence). The CDR3 extends over 20 amino acids. Produced via immunoSEQ multiplex PCR; TCRdb's table is partial and in-frame only. The data show fewer than 85,000 clones, less than 90% seen once. Indicated time point: pretreatment peripheral blood. Specimen: PBMCs, collected around atezolizumab (anti-PD-L1) treatment. V is TRBV5-4 and J is TRBJ2-6; 8 bases are shared with TRBD1. The source is a woman in her seventies with urothelial cancer. The CDR3 DNA sequence: TGTGCCAGCAGCTTGGCCCCACTGACAGGGGTCCCCTCTGGGGCCAACGTCCTGACTTTC. Protein: CASSLAPLTGVPSGANVLTF.